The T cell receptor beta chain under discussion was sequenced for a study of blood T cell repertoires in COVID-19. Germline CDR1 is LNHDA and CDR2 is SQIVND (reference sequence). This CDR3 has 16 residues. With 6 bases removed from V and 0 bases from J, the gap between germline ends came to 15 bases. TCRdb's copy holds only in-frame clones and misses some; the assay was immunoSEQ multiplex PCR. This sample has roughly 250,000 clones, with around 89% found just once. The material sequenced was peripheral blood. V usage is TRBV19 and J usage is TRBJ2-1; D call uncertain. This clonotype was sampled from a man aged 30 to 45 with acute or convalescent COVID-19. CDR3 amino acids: CASRANRGSSYNEQFF. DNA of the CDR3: TGTGCCAGTAGGGCAAATCGAGGTAGCTCCTACAATGAGCAGTTCTTC.